This is a list of T cell receptor beta chains from one sample in a study of blood T cell repertoires in COVID-19. Method: immunoSEQ multiplex PCR; TCRdb's copy keeps in-frame clones and lacks some. The sample carries over 250,000 clones, less than 90% recorded once. The sequenced material came from peripheral blood. Receptors were obtained from a human donor in a cohort sampled during active COVID-19. The CDR3 runs from the conserved cysteine through the conserved F or W. The D gene is left open where the match is weak. The listing skips clone size in some rows; elsewhere it reads once, few, many or a size class.

TRBJ2-5,TRBV6-6,.,TRBD1,TGTGCCAGCAGTCGTCGGGGACAGGGTCAAGAGACCCAGTACTTC,CASSRRGQGQETQYF
TRBJ2-2,TRBV5-1,.,.,TGCGCCAGCAGCTTGGTTCGGACGGGAAACACCGGGGAGCTGTTTTTT,CASSLVRTGNTGELFF
TRBJ1-3,TRBV28,once,.,TGTGCCAGCAGTTTAATAATGGGGGGGGCTGGAAACACCATATATTTT,CASSLIMGGAGNTIYF
TRBJ1-5,TRBV30,.,.,TGTGCCTGGAGTGGAGGATATTCCGATCAGCCCCAGCATTTT,CAWSGGYSDQPQHF
TRBJ1-5,TRBV5-1,.,TRBD1,TGCGCCAGCAGTCCCGGGACAGGGGCTCTGCAGCCCCAGCATTTT,CASSPGTGALQPQHF
TRBJ1-6,TRBV6-6,.,TRBD1,TGTGCCAGCAGTCAGGGACAGGCTAATTCACCCCTCCACTTT,CASSQGQANSPLHF
TRBJ2-4,TRBV7-6,.,TRBD2,TGTGCCAGCAGCCTGGGGGCCCTAGCGGGCACCAACATTCAGTACTTC,CASSLGALAGTNIQYF
TRBJ1-5,TRBV18,.,.,TGTGCCAGCTCACCGAGTCAAGGGGCAGGACAGCCCCAGCATTTT,CASSPSQGAGQPQHF
TRBJ2-2,TRBV9,.,TRBD1,TGTGCCAGCAGCGTAAGACAGGGGCCGAACACCGGGGAGCTGTTTTTT,CASSVRQGPNTGELFF
TRBJ2-5,TRBV24-1,.,TRBD1,TGTGCCACCAGTGATTCCCTCAGGGGGCAGCAAGAGACCCAGTACTTC,CATSDSLRGQQETQYF
TRBJ1-3,TRBV6-5,.,.,TGTGCCAGCAAACGCGGAGATTCCGGAAACACCATATATTTT,CASKRGDSGNTIYF
TRBJ1-1,TRBV27,.,.,TGTGCCAGCAGCACTAGCGGCCCTGCGGGCACTGAAGCTTTCTTT,CASSTSGPAGTEAFF
TRBJ1-4,TRBV18,.,.,TGTGCCACCCAGTGGGGGGCTAATGAAAAACTGTTTTTT,CATQWGANEKLFF
TRBJ2-1,TRBV27,.,.,TGTGCCAGCAGTGGGGCAGCCAGAAACAATGAGCAGTTCTTC,CASSGAARNNEQFF
TRBJ1-2,TRBV28,.,TRBD1,TGTGCCAGCAGGGACAGGGTGGGTGGCTACACCTTC,CASRDRVGGYTF
TRBJ1-1,TRBV5-6,.,TRBD1,TGTGCCAGCAGCTTGGTCGGACAGGTTAACACTGAAGCTTTCTTT,CASSLVGQVNTEAFF
TRBJ2-7,TRBV6-1,.,.,TGTGCCAGCAGTGAGAGGTGGTACGAGCAGTACTTC,CASSERWYEQYF
TRBJ1-1,TRBV6-5,.,TRBD1,TGTGCCAGCAGGAACCCGACAGGGTCCGGCCTGATAGCTTTCTTT,CASRNPTGSGLIAFF
TRBJ2-1,TRBV7-2,.,.,TGTGCCAGCAGCTTGAATGGCCAACCCAGGGATGAGCAGTTCTTC,CASSLNGQPRDEQFF
TRBJ1-1,TRBV19,.,.,TGTGCCAGTAGTGCAGGGCTGAACACTGAAGCTTTCTTT,CASSAGLNTEAFF
TRBJ2-1,TRBV10-3,.,.,TGTGCCATCAGGAGTGGGGCTGGAGCGGGTTACAATGAGCAGTTCTTC,CAIRSGAGAGYNEQFF
TRBJ2-1,TRBV10-3,.,.,TGTGCCATCAGTAAAGGGAGCAATGAGCAGTTCTTC,CAISKGSNEQFF
TRBJ1-2,TRBV2,few,.,TGTGCCAGCAGTTCGGGGTACGGCTACACCTTC,CASSSGYGYTF
TRBJ2-3,TRBV5-4,.,TRBD2,TGTGCCAGCAGCAGAAGACTAGCGGAACTCACAGATACGCAGTATTTT,CASSRRLAELTDTQYF
TRBJ1-2,TRBV18,.,.,TGTGCCAGCTCGCCTCTGACAGGAGCACCCGATGGCTACACCTTC,CASSPLTGAPDGYTF
TRBJ1-2,TRBV3-1/TRBV3-2,.,.,TGTGCCAGCAGCCAAAGACCCGCCGGGAGCTACACCTTC,CASSQRPAGSYTF
TRBJ2-1,TRBV20-1,.,.,TGCAGTGCTAGAGGTCAGAATGAGCAGTTCTTC,CSARGQNEQFF
TRBJ2-3,TRBV5-4,.,TRBD2,TGTGCCAGCAGCTCTACTAGCGTTAGCACAGATACGCAGTATTTT,CASSSTSVSTDTQYF
TRBJ1-3,TRBV6-5,.,.,TGTGCCAGCAGTTGGGGAGGCACTGGAAACACCATATATTTT,CASSWGGTGNTIYF
TRBJ2-3,TRBV9,.,.,TGTGCCAGCAGCCTATCCCTGACAAAAACAGATACGCAGTATTTT,CASSLSLTKTDTQYF
TRBJ2-3,TRBV6-5,few,.,TGTGCCAGCAGTTACTCGAACGTGGCGGCAGATACGCAGTATTTT,CASSYSNVAADTQYF
TRBJ1-2,TRBV6-6,many,.,TGTGCCAGCAGGCACAGGTTGGATAACTATGGCTACACCTTC,CASRHRLDNYGYTF
TRBJ1-5,TRBV27,.,TRBD1,TGTGCCAGCAGTTTGGACAGGGGGGGAATGCCCCAGCATTTT,CASSLDRGGMPQHF
TRBJ2-1,TRBV7-2,.,.,TGTGCCAGCAGCTTGTTATCTGCCTACAATGAGCAGTTCTTC,CASSLLSAYNEQFF
TRBJ2-3,TRBV23-1,.,TRBD2,TGCGCCAGCGGACAACCTAGCGGGAATAGCACAGATACGCAGTATTTT,CASGQPSGNSTDTQYF
TRBJ1-6,TRBV15,.,.,TGTGCCACCAGCAGAGTGGCAGACTATAATTCACCCCTCCACTTT,CATSRVADYNSPLHF
TRBJ1-3,TRBV7-9,.,.,TGTGCCAGCAGCCGTGAAGAACGACATAAGGACACCATATATTTT,CASSREERHKDTIYF
TRBJ1-1,TRBV2,.,.,TGTGCCAGCAGACAGGGTAGTACGAACACTGAAGCTTTCTTT,CASRQGSTNTEAFF
TRBJ2-7,TRBV19,.,.,TGTGCCAGTAGCGGCGGAGGGGCTGGGGAGCAGTACTTC,CASSGGGAGEQYF
TRBJ1-1,TRBV28,.,.,TGTGCCAGCAGCGCGGCGGGGGCGGACACTGAAGCTTTCTTT,CASSAAGADTEAFF
TRBJ1-6,TRBV18,.,.,TGTGCCGTATCCCCAGGGGCAGATTCACCCCTCCACTTT,CAVSPGADSPLHF
TRBJ1-3,TRBV7-8,.,.,TGTGCCAGCAGCCCAGGACAGCACACCATATATTTT,CASSPGQHTIYF
TRBJ2-5,TRBV14,.,.,TGTGCCAGCAGCCAAGATCCAGTACGGGCGGGTTCCCAAGAGACCCAGTACTTC,CASSQDPVRAGSQETQYF
TRBJ2-2,TRBV19,few,TRBD1,TGTGCCAGTGGACAAAGGACAGGGTACACCGGGGAGCTGTTTTTT,CASGQRTGYTGELFF
TRBJ2-2,TRBV29-1,.,.,TGCAGCGTTGGGGCGGGGTACCCCGGGGAGCTGTTTTTT,CSVGAGYPGELFF
TRBJ2-3,TRBV18,.,TRBD1,TGTGCCAGCTCATCCGGAGACAGGGTGGGTACGCAGTATTTT,CASSSGDRVGTQYF
TRBJ1-5,TRBV16,.,.,TGTGCCAGCAGCGGACAGTATAGCAATCAGCCCCAGCATTTT,CASSGQYSNQPQHF
TRBJ1-4,TRBV28,.,TRBD1,TGTGCCAGCAGTATATATAGCTCAGGGGGCGCGGAAAAACTGTTTTTT,CASSIYSSGGAEKLFF
TRBJ2-3,TRBV5-8,.,.,TGTGCCAGCAGCTTTGACAGCTACACAGATACGCAGTATTTT,CASSFDSYTDTQYF
TRBJ1-3,TRBV5-1,.,TRBD1,TGCGCCAGCAGCCTAGACACAGGGGTCGGAAACACCATATATTTT,CASSLDTGVGNTIYF